Following are 12 T cell receptor beta chains from one sample sequenced in a study of T-cell reconstitution after alpha-beta-depleted transplantation in children. The authors prepared the TCRbeta library with unique molecular identifiers. TCRdb re-called the PCR reads through MiXCR, storing one row per CDR3 protein. The sample has 150,000 to 200,000 distinct CDR3 sequences; less than 15% are singletons. The source material was PBMCs from the stem cell graft donor, sampled from the stem cell graft. The receptors come from a human donor who donated a stem cell graft to a child with acute lymphoblastic leukemia.

In this sample, this clonotype turned up many times. The chain couples TRBV20-1 to TRBJ2-7; a possible D gene is TRBD1 (6 bases). V was pared by 3 bases and J by 5 bases, with 20 bases between. Germline V gene data show CDR1 as DFQATT and CDR2 as SNEGSKA (reference sequence). CDR3 size: 15 residues. CDR3 coding DNA: TGCAGTGCTAGTGAAGGGGGACCTGAGGGGGACGAGCAGTACTTC. Its translation: CSASEGGPEGDEQYF.

This clonotype occurred a few times. The chain couples TRBV30 to TRBJ1-5; 7 positions agree with TRBD1. J lost 9 bases, V lost 0 bases, and 8 bases had no gene match. Germline-derived CDR1 and CDR2 are GTSNPN and SVGIG (reference sequence). The CDR3 is 14 amino acids. Here the CDR3 DNA reads TGTGCCTGGAGTGTCGGAGGCAGGGGGGGGCCCCAGCATTTT. Its protein product is CAWSVGGRGGPQHF.

This chain joins TRBV11-2 and TRBJ2-5; D is ambiguous. This CDR3 spans 14 amino acids. The V gene lost 5 bases and the J gene lost 0 bases, with 10 bases spanning the gap. CDR1 SGHAT and CDR2 FQNNGV come from the germline V gene. CDR3 residues: CASSRRRNQETQYF. Here the CDR3 DNA reads TGTGCCAGCAGCCGCCGGCGGAACCAAGAGACCCAGTACTTC.

This clonotype has more than one count but fewer than ten. The chain carries TRBV19 and TRBJ1-2; 12 bases map to TRBD1. Germline V gene sequence: CDR1 LNHDA, CDR2 SQIVND (reference sequence). Trimming cost V 5 bases and J 9 bases; bases outside gene matches: 7. There are 14 residues in the CDR3. The CDR3 DNA sequence: TGTGCCAGTAGTGGCCGGGACAGGGGGCCAAGCTACACCTTC. Its translation is CASSGRDRGPSYTF.

This clonotype was seen at least ten times. This chain joins TRBV5-1 and TRBJ2-7, with D perhaps TRBD1 or TRBD2 (5 bases each). The CDR3 length is 13 residues. Germline-derived CDR1 and CDR2 are SGHRS and YFSETQ. Trimming removed 3 bases from V and 2 bases from J, with 9 bases in between. CDR3 sequence (DNA): TGCGCCAGCAGCTCGGGACGGACCTACGAGCAGTACTTC. Translating gives CASSSGRTYEQYF.

This clonotype was observed a handful of times. The V and J genes are TRBV5-1 and TRBJ2-7, with TRBD2 matching over 7 bases. V shed 4 bases and J 3 bases; nucleotides not matched to a gene: 4. Per the germline V gene, CDR1 is SGHRS and CDR2 is YFSETQ. CDR3 size: 13 residues. DNA of the CDR3: TGCGCCAGCAGCCCAACTAGCGTCTACGAGCAGTACTTC. Protein: CASSPTSVYEQYF. Filled out from reference TRBV5-1 and TRBJ2-7, the complete variable domain reads KAGVTQTPRYLIKTRGQQVTLSCSPISGHRSVSWYQQTPGQGLQFLFEYFSETQRNKGNFPGRFSGRQFSNSRSEMNVSTLELGDSALYLCASSPTSVYEQYFGPGTRLTVT.

This clonotype was seen repeatedly, ten times or more. The chain links TRBV5-1 to TRBJ2-1; tentative D call: TRBD1 (6 bases). V was cut by 4 bases and J by 2 bases, with 13 bases left in between. Germline V gene sequence: CDR1 SGHRS, CDR2 YFSETQ. CDR3 length equals 15 residues. The CDR3 is CASSRLQGTYNEQFF. The CDR3 coding sequence is TGCGCCAGCAGCAGACTACAGGGTACCTACAATGAGCAGTTCTTC.

This clonotype has at least ten counts. The chain links TRBV7-9 to TRBJ1-4; D call uncertain. Germline lookup yields CDR1 SEHNR and CDR2 FQNEAQ (reference sequence). This CDR3 contains 10 residues. The V and J ends lost 5 bases and 7 bases respectively, with 2 bases between them. The CDR3 protein is CASSLEKLFF. CDR3 in DNA: TGTGCCAGCAGCCTTGAAAAACTGTTTTTT.

A remark on this clonotype: A much larger clone differs from this one at a single base, so this may be a read error. This chain joins TRBV5-1 and TRBJ2-2, with 7 bases fitting TRBD2. Germline CDR1 is SGHRS and CDR2 is YFSETQ. With 4 bases clipped from V and 1 base from J, the junction kept 10 bases outside the gene matches. The CDR3 has 17 residues. CDR3 in DNA: TGCGCCAGCAGCACCGCTACTGCGGGGGTGAACACCGGGGAGCTGTTTTTT. This encodes CASSTATAGVNTGELFF.

Here the CDR3 reads CSATKRAGGSYEQYF. In DNA, the CDR3 is TGCAGTGCTACCAAAAGGGCAGGGGGTTCCTACGAGCAGTACTTC. This chain joins TRBV20-1 and TRBJ2-7; the match to TRBD1 covers 7 bases. V lost 4 bases and J lost 1; bases outside the gene matches: 10. This CDR3 is 15 amino acids long. Germline loops: CDR1 DFQATT, CDR2 SNEGSKA (reference sequence).

In this sample, this clonotype turned up many times. The rearrangement joins TRBV20-1 to TRBJ2-1, with 11 bases that match TRBD2. Germline V gene sequence: CDR1 DFQATT, CDR2 SNEGSKA (reference sequence). Unmatched junction bases numbered 5, after V lost 6 bases and J lost 4 bases. The CDR3 contains 14 residues. CDR3: CSAAGTSGYNEQFF. CDR3 nucleotide sequence: TGCAGTGCCGCCGGGACTAGCGGTTACAATGAGCAGTTCTTC.

This clonotype was observed a handful of times. The chain is built from TRBV29-1 and TRBJ2-7; 14 positions match TRBD2. V shed 6 bases and J 5 bases; nucleotides not matched to a gene: 3. The CDR3 loop spans 13 amino acids. Germline V CDR1 and CDR2: SQVTM, ANQGSEA. The CDR3 here is CSVGTSGSDEQYF. The CDR3 DNA reads as TGCAGCGTGGGGACTAGCGGGAGCGACGAGCAGTACTTC.